Shown below are 20 T cell receptor beta chains from a single sample sequenced in a study of blood T cells in healthy people across ages. A sample-barcoded 5' primer and a J-beta primer mix were used in a second PCR of about 6 to 12 cycles. One entry per CDR3 protein results from TCRdb running MiXCR on the 5' RACE reads. Altogether almost 1 million distinct CDR3 sequences are present, roughly 51% being singletons, with the ten largest covering around 21%. Sequencing used blood. The receptors shown here come from a woman aged 60-75 years in good health.

There are a few counts of this clonotype. The rearrangement uses TRBV29-1 and TRBJ2-5; 7 positions agree with TRBD1. The germline V gene encodes CDR1 SQVTM and CDR2 ANQGSEA. After removal of 5 bases from V and 4 bases from J, the junction contained 7 bases not matched to a gene. The CDR3 covers 13 residues. CDR3 amino acids: CSVLKDRRETQYF. CDR3 nucleotides: TGCAGCGTTCTAAAGGACAGGCGAGAGACCCAGTACTTC.

The chain uses TRBV5-1 and TRBJ1-2, with 8 bases matching TRBD1. CDR3 size: 14 residues. Unmatched junction bases numbered 8, after V lost 5 bases and J lost 5 bases. Germline assignment: CDR1 SGHRS and CDR2 YFSETQ. CDR3 sequence reads: CASSRTDREYGYTF. The CDR3 nucleotides read TGCGCCAGCAGTCGTACGGACAGGGAATATGGCTACACCTTC.

This clonotype was observed a single time. V usage is TRBV15 and J usage is TRBJ2-7; the D gene is possibly TRBD1 (5 bases). The CDR3 consists of 15 residues. V lost 4 bases and J lost 4, with 17 bases in between. Germline loops: CDR1 LNHNV, CDR2 YYDKDF (reference sequence). CDR3 nucleotide sequence: TGTGCCACCAGCATCTACAGGAGTATCCTTTACGAGCAGTACTTC. This codes for CATSIYRSILYEQYF.

This chain uses TRBV6-2 or TRBV6-3 with TRBJ2-1, with TRBD2 matching over 7 bases. With 6 bases clipped from V and 6 bases from J, the junction kept 11 bases outside the gene matches. Germline CDR1 reads MNHEY; CDR2 reads SVGEGT. CDR3 length: 15 amino acids. The CDR3 loop is CASRGVLGRVNEQFF. CDR3 nucleotide sequence: TGTGCCAGCAGGGGGGTTCTAGGGAGGGTCAATGAGCAGTTCTTC.

V usage is TRBV18 and J usage is TRBJ2-2; 7 bases are shared with TRBD1. The germline gives CDR1 KGHSH, CDR2 LQKENI. The V gene end was trimmed by 5 bases and the J gene end by 7 bases; junction bases not matched to a gene: 7. The CDR3 is 14 residues long. The CDR3: CASSSSTGFGELFF. The CDR3 region has the DNA TGTGCCAGCTCATCATCGACAGGGTTCGGGGAGCTGTTTTTT. The entire variable domain, with the rest obtained from reference TRBV18 and TRBJ2-2, is as follows: NAGVMQNPRHLVRRRGQEARLRCSPMKGHSHVYWYRQLPEEGLKFMVYLQKENIIDESGMPKERFSAEFPKEGPSILRIQQVVRGDSAAYFCASSSSTGFGELFFGEGSRLTVL.

The chain is built from TRBV12-3 or TRBV12-4 and TRBJ2-1; TRBD1 aligns across 9 bases. This CDR3 spans 17 amino acids. J was trimmed by 3 bases and V by 4 bases; bases with no gene match: 10. CDR3 nucleotides: TGTGCCAGCAGTTCCGGGACAGGGCCTAGCCTCTACAATGAGCAGTTCTTC. This sequence encodes CASSSGTGPSLYNEQFF.

The chain uses TRBV5-8 and TRBJ2-7; 7 bases agree with TRBD2. Trimming took 3 bases from V and 1 from J; bases not matched to a gene: 7. From germline, CDR1 is SGHTS and CDR2 YDEGEE. The CDR3 sequence is 15 residues long. The CDR3 sequence is CASSCFSGGSYEQYF. CDR3 nucleotides: TGTGCCAGCAGCTGTTTTTCCGGGGGGTCCTACGAGCAGTACTTC.

This clonotype appeared a few times. The chain carries TRBV20-1 and TRBJ1-2; possible D gene TRBD1, 5 bases. The CDR3 consists of 13 residues. The V and J ends lost 4 bases and 7 bases respectively, with 16 bases between them. Germline values: CDR1 DFQATT, CDR2 SNEGSKA (reference sequence). This CDR3 reads CSAMGGGSSGYTF. The CDR3 coding sequence is TGCAGTGCTATGGGGGGGGGATCCTCTGGCTACACCTTC.

The rearrangement uses TRBV20-1 and TRBJ2-7; 7 positions agree with TRBD2. The CDR3 covers 14 residues. Germline CDR1 DFQATT, CDR2 SNEGSKA (reference sequence). The trim removed 3 bases at V and 3 bases at J, leaving 8 bases unmatched. This CDR3 reads CSASDAGDVYEQYF. The CDR3 region has the DNA TGCAGTGCTAGTGACGCGGGAGACGTCTACGAGCAGTACTTC.

The chain links TRBV19 to TRBJ2-1; D possibly matches TRBD1 or TRBD2 (5 bases each). CDR1 and CDR2 (germline): LNHDA, SQIVND (reference sequence). The V end lost 7 bases, the J end lost 3 bases, and 19 bases lay between the germline ends. This CDR3 region has 16 residues. CDR3 region: CASKSVPGTGYNEQFF. The CDR3 coding sequence is TGTGCCAGTAAATCCGTCCCCGGGACGGGCTACAATGAGCAGTTCTTC.

This clonotype was counted a single time. The chain has TRBV5-6 and TRBJ2-7, with D perhaps TRBD1 or TRBD2 (5 bases each). The CDR3 covers 13 residues. Germline assignment: CDR1 SGHDT and CDR2 YYEEEE. With 6 bases removed from V and 5 bases from J, the gap between germline ends came to 15 bases. The chain's CDR3 is CASNSGPKDEQYF. The CDR3 DNA sequence: TGTGCCAGCAACTCGGGACCGAAGGACGAGCAGTACTTC.

This clonotype was observed a handful of times. The chain joins TRBV20-1 to TRBJ2-7, with 9 bases matching TRBD1. This CDR3 has 15 amino acids. V trimming: 0 bases; J trimming: 2 bases; junction bases outside the gene matches: 5. Germline CDR1 DFQATT, CDR2 SNEGSKA (reference sequence). The CDR3 DNA reads as TGCAGTGCTAGAGATTACGGGACAGGGACCTACGAGCAGTACTTC. It encodes CSARDYGTGTYEQYF.

The chain carries TRBV12-3 or TRBV12-4 and TRBJ1-4; 7 bases are a match to TRBD1. The V and J ends lost 5 bases and 8 bases, in that order; junction bases with no gene match: 5. The length of the CDR3 is 13 residues. The CDR3 protein is CASSPRQGEKLFF. CDR3 DNA sequence: TGTGCCAGCAGTCCGAGACAGGGAGAAAAACTGTTTTTT.

The chain employs TRBV29-1 and TRBJ2-3; 7 nucleotides match TRBD1. Losses at the gene ends were 4 bases for V and 6 bases for J; bases not matched to a gene: 19. The CDR3 length is 17 residues. CDR1 is SQVTM and CDR2 is ANQGSEA in the germline V gene. The CDR3 protein is CSVGHPQGQAVFDTQYF. The DNA of the CDR3 is TGCAGCGTTGGACATCCACAAGGACAGGCGGTTTTCGATACGCAGTATTTT.

V gene TRBV9 combines with J gene TRBJ2-7, with 9 nucleotides matching TRBD1. This CDR3 region has 15 residues. Germline trimming cut 3 bases from V and 3 bases from J; bases unmatched to any gene: 7. Germline V CDR1 and CDR2: SGDLS, YYNGEE. The CDR3 nucleotides are TGTGCCAGCAGCGGACAGGGGGAAAAACACTACGAGCAGTACTTC. It encodes CASSGQGEKHYEQYF.

This sequence joins TRBV11-2 and TRBJ1-1; D unresolved. This CDR3 contains 15 residues. The ends were cut back, 3 bases at V and 0 bases at J, with 11 bases in the middle. Germline V CDR1 and CDR2: SGHAT, FQNNGV. For the CDR3, the DNA is TGTGCCAGCAGCTTGGCTAGATCCATGAACACTGAAGCTTTCTTT. Encoded protein: CASSLARSMNTEAFF.

The CDR3 loop reads CSAQTYNEQFF. CDR3 sequence (DNA): TGCAGTGCTCAAACTTACAATGAGCAGTTCTTC. This chain uses TRBV20-1 with TRBJ2-1, with no clear D. Trimming took 5 bases from V and 4 from J, leaving 6 bases between them. Per germline, CDR1 DFQATT and CDR2 SNEGSKA (reference sequence). The CDR3 sequence is 11 residues long.

Only a few counts were recorded for this clonotype. CDR3 region: CSAREQGRTQYF. CDR3 nucleotide sequence: TGCAGTGCTAGGGAACAGGGACGTACGCAGTATTTT. This chain joins TRBV20-1 and TRBJ2-3, with a tentative D call TRBD1 (6 bases). Germline V gene data show CDR1 as DFQATT and CDR2 as SNEGSKA (reference sequence). V shed 3 bases and J shed 8 bases, with 12 bases lying between them. The CDR3 is 12 residues long.

The chain recombines TRBV12-3 or TRBV12-4 with TRBJ2-1; 8 bases agree with TRBD2. CDR3 size: 13 residues. V lost 9 bases and J lost 8; bases outside the gene matches: 9. The CDR3, as DNA: TGTGCCAGACCGGGACTAGGGAGAGATGAGCAGTTCTTC. This translates into CARPGLGRDEQFF.

This chain uses TRBV28 with TRBJ1-1, with 9 bases lining up with TRBD1. Per germline, CDR1 MDHEN and CDR2 SYDVKM. The ends lost 6 bases at V and 4 bases at J; junction bases unmatched: 6. This CDR3 has 14 amino acids. CDR3: CASRLQGASTEAFF. For the CDR3, the DNA is TGTGCCAGCAGGTTACAGGGGGCTTCCACTGAAGCTTTCTTT.